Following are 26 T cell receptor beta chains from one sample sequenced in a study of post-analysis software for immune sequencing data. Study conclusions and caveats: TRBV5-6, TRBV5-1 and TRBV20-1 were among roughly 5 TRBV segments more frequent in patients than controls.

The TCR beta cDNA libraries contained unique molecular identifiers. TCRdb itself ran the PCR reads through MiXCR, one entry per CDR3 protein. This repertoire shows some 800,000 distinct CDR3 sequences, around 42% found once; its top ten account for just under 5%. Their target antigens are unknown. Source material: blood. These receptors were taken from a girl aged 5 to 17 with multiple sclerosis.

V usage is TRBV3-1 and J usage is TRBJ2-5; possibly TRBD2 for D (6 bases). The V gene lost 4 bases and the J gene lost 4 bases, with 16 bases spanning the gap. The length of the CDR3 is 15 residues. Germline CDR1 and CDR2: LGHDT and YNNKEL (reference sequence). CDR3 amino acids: CASSPISAGRETQYF. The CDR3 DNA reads TGTGCCAGCAGCCCCATTTCGGCGGGAAGAGAGACCCAGTACTTC.

DNA of the CDR3: TGCGCCAGCAGCCAAAGGGACCCAATCTACGAGCAGTACTTC. It yields the protein CASSQRDPIYEQYF. The rearrangement links TRBV4-1 to TRBJ2-4; the D call may be TRBD1 or TRBD2 (5 bases each). The J call may be faulty, since TRBJ2-7 better matches the DNA end. This CDR3 comprises 14 residues. The germline gives CDR1 MGHRA, CDR2 YSYEKL.

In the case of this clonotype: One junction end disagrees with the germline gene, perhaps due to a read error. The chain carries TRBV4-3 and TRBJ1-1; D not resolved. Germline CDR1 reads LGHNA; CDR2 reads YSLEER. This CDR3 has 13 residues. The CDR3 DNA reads TGCGCCAGCAGCCCCCACAGAAACACTGGAGCTTTCTTT. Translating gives CASSPHRNTGAFF.

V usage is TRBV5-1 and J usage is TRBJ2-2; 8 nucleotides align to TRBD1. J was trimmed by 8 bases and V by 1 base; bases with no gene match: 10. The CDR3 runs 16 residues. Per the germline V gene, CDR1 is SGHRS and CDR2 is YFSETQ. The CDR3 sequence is CASSLRTGTFSGELFF. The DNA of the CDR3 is TGCGCCAGCAGCTTGCGGACAGGGACCTTTTCGGGGGAGCTGTTTTTT. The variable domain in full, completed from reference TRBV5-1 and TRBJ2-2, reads KAGVTQTPRYLIKTRGQQVTLSCSPISGHRSVSWYQQTPGQGLQFLFEYFSETQRNKGNFPGRFSGRQFSNSRSEMNVSTLELGDSALYLCASSLRTGTFSGELFFGEGSRLTVL.

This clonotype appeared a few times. The chain's CDR3 is CASSPRDSRDYNEQFF. The CDR3 DNA is TGTGCCAGCAGTCCGAGGGACTCGAGGGACTACAATGAGCAGTTCTTC. The chain couples TRBV28 to TRBJ2-1; D may be TRBD2 (6 bases). This CDR3 has 16 residues. V lost 5 bases and J 3 bases, leaving 17 bases between the germline ends. Per the germline V gene, CDR1 is MDHEN and CDR2 is SYDVKM.

CDR3 loop: CASSFARRSYEQYF. The CDR3, as DNA: TGTGCCAGCAGTTTTGCCCGTCGCTCCTACGAGCAGTACTTC. J is TRBJ2-7 and V is TRBV28; D gene uncertain. Trimming left V 3 bases short and J 0 bases short, with 9 bases between. This CDR3 contains 14 residues. Germline V gene sequence: CDR1 MDHEN, CDR2 SYDVKM.

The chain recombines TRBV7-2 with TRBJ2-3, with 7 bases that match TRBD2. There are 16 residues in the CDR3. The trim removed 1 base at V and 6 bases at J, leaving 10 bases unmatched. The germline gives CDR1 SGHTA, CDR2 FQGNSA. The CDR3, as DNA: TGTGCCAGCAGCTTAGGCGGGGGTCCCGGGAGGGATACGCAGTATTTT. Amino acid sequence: CASSLGGGPGRDTQYF.

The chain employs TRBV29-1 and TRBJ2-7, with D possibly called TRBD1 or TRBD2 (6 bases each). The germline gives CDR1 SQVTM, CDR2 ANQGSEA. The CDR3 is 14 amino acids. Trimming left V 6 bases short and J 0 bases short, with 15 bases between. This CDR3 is CSVGGGGASYEQYF. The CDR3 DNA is TGCAGCGTAGGGGGTGGCGGGGCCTCCTACGAGCAGTACTTC.

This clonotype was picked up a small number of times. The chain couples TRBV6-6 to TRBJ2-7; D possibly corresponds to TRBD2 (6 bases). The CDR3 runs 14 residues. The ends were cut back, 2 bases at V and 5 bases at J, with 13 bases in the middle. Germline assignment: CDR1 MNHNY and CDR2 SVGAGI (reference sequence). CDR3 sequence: CASSYQEGVDEQYF. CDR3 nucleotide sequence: TGTGCCAGCAGTTACCAGGAGGGTGTAGACGAGCAGTACTTC.

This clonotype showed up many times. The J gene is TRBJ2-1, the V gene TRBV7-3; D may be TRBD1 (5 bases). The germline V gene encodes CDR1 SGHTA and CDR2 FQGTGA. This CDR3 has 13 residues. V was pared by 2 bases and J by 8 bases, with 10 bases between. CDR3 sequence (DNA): TGTGCCAGCAGCTTAGGACACACGGATGAGCAGTTCTTC. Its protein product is CASSLGHTDEQFF.

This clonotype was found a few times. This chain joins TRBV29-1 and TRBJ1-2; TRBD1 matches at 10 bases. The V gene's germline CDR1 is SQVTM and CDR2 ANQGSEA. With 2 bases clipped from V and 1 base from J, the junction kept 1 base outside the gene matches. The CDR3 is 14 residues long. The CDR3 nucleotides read TGCAGCGTTGAATGGACAGGGGGTAACTATGGCTACACCTTC. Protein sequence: CSVEWTGGNYGYTF.

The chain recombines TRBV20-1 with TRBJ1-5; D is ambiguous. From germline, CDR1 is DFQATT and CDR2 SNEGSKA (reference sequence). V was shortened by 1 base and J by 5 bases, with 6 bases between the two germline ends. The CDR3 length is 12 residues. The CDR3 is CSARGYDQPQHF. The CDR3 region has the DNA TGCAGTGCTAGAGGTTATGATCAGCCCCAGCATTTT.

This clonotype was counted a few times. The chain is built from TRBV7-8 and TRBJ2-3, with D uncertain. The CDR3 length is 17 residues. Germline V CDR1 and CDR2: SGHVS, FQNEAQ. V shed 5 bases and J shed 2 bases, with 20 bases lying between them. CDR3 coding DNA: TGTGCCAGCAGCCCGCGACTCTTCGCGCTACTCACAGATACGCAGTATTTT. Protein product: CASSPRLFALLTDTQYF.

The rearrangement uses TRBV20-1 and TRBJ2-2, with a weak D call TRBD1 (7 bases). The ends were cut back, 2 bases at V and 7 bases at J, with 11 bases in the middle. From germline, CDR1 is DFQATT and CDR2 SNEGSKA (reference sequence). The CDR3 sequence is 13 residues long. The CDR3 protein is CSARPGGIGELFF. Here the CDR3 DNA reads TGCAGTGCTAGACCAGGGGGGATCGGGGAGCTGTTTTTT.

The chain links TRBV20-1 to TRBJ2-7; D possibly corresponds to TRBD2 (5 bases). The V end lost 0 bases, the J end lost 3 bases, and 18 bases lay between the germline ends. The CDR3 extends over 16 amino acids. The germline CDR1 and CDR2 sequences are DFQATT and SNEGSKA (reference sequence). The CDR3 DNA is TGCAGTGCTAGAGATCTGTATCTCTCCACTAGCTACGAGCAGTACTTC. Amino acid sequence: CSARDLYLSTSYEQYF.

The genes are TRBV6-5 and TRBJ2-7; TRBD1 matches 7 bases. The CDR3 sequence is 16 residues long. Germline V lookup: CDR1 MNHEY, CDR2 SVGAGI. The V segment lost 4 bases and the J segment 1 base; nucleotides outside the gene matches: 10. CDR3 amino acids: CASSSESGTVSYEQYF. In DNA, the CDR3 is TGTGCCAGCAGTTCCGAATCCGGGACAGTATCCTACGAGCAGTACTTC.

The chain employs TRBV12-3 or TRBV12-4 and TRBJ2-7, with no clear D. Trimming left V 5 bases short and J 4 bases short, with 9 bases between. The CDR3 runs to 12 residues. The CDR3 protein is CASSPHMYEQYF. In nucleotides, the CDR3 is TGTGCCAGCAGTCCCCATATGTACGAGCAGTACTTC.

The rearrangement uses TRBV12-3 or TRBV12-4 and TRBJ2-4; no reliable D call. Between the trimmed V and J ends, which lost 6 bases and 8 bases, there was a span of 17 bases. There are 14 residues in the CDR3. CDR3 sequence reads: CASSPTKVKDIQYF. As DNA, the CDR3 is TGTGCCAGCAGCCCCACAAAGGTTAAAGACATTCAGTACTTC.

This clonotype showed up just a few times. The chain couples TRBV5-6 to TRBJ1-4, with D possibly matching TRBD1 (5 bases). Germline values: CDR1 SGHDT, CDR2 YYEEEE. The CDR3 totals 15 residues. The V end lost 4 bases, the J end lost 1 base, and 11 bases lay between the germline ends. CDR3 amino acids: CASSPGTGTNEKLFF. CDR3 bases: TGTGCCAGCAGCCCCGGGACCGGAACTAATGAAAAACTGTTTTTT. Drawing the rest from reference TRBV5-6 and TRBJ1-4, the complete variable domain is DAGVTQSPTHLIKTRGQQVTLRCSPKSGHDTVSWYQQALGQGPQFIFQYYEEEERQRGNFPDRFSGHQFPNYSSELNVNALLLGDSALYLCASSPGTGTNEKLFFGSGTQLSVL.

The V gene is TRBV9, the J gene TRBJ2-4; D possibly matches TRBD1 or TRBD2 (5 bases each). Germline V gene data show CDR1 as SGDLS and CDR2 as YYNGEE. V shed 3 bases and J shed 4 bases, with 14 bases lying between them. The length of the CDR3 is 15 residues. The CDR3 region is CASSGTRDGKNIQYF. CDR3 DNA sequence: TGTGCCAGCAGCGGGACCCGGGACGGTAAAAACATTCAGTACTTC.

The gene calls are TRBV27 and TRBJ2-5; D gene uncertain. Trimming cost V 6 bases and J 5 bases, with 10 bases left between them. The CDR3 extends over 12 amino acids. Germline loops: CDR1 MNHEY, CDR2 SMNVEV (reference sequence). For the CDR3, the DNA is TGTGCCAGCAGCCCCATGGGGGAGACCCAGTACTTC. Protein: CASSPMGETQYF.

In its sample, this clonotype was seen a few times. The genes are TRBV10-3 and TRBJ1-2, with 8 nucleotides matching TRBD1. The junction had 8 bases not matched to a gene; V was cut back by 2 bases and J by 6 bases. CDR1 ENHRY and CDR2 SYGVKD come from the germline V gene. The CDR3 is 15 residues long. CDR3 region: CAISEGQGVRDGYTF. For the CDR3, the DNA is TGTGCCATCAGTGAGGGACAGGGCGTAAGGGATGGCTACACCTTC.

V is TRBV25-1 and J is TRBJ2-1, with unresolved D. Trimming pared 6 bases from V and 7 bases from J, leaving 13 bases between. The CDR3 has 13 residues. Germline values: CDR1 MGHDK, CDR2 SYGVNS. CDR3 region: CASREQTLNEQFF. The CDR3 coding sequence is TGTGCCAGCAGGGAGCAGACCTTAAATGAGCAGTTCTTC.

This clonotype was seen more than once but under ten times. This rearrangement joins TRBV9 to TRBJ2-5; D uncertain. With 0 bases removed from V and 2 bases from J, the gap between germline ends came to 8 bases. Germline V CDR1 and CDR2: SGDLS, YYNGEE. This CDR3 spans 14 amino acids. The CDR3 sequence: CASSVGTDQETQYF. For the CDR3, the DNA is TGTGCCAGCAGCGTAGGGACGGATCAAGAGACCCAGTACTTC.

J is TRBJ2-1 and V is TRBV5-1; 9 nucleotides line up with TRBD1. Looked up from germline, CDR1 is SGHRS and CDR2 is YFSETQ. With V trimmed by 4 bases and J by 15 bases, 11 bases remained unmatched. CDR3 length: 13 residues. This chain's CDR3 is CASSTPGQGGAFF. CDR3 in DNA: TGCGCCAGCAGCACGCCGGGACAGGGAGGGGCGTTCTTC.

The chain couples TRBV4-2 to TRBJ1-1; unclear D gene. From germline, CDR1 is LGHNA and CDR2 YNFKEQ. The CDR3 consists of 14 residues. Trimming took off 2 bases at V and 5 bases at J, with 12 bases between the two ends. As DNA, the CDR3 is TGTGCCAGCAGCCAACCCCTGGCTGTAACTGAAGCTTTCTTT. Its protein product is CASSQPLAVTEAFF.